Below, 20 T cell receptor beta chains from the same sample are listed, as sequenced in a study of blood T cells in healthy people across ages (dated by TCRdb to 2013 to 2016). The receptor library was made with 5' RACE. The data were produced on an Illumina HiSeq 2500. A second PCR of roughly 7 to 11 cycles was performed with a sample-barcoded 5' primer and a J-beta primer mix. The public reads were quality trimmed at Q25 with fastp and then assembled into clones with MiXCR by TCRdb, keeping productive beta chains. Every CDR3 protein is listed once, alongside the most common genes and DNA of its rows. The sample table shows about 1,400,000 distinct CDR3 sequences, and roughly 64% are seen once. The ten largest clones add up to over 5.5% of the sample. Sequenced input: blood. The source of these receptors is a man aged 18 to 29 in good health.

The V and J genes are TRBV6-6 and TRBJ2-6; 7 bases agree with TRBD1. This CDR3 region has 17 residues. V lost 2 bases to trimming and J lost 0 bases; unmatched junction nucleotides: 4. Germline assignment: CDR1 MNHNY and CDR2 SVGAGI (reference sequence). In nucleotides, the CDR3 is TGTGCCAGCAGTTACGTGGACAGGCACTCTGGGGCCAACGTCCTGACTTTC. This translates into CASSYVDRHSGANVLTF.

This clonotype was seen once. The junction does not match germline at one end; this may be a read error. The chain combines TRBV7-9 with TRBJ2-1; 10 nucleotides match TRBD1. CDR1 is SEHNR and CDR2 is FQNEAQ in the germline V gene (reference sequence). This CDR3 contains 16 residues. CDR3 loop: CASSSVRDRGYNDQFF. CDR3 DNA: TGTGCCAGCAGCTCCGTGAGGGACAGGGGCTACAATGATCAGTTCTTC.

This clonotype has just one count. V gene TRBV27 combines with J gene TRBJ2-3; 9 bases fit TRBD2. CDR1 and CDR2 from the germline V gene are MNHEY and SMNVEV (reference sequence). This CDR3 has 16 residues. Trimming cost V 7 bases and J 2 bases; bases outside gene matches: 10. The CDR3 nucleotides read TGTGCCAGCAAATGGTCACTAGCGGGCTTCACAGATACGCAGTATTTT. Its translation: CASKWSLAGFTDTQYF.

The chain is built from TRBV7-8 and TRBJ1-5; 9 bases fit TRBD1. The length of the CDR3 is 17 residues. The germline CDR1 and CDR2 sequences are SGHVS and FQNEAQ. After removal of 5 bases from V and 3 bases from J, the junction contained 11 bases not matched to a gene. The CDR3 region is CASSPAGTGFANQPQHF. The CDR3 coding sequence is TGTGCCAGCAGCCCCGCCGGGACAGGGTTCGCCAATCAGCCCCAGCATTTT.

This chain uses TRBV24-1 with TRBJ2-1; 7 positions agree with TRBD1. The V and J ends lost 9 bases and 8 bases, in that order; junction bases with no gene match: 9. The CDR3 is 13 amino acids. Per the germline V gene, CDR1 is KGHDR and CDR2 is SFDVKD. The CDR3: CATRPWTGDEQFF. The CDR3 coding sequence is TGTGCCACCCGCCCTTGGACAGGCGATGAGCAGTTCTTC.

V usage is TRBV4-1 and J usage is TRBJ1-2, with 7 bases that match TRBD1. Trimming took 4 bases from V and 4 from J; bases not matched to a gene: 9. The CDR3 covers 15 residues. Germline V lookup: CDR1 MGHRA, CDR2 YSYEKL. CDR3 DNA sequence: TGCGCCAGCAGCCCGAGACAGGGAGACCTCTATGGCTACACCTTC. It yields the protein CASSPRQGDLYGYTF.

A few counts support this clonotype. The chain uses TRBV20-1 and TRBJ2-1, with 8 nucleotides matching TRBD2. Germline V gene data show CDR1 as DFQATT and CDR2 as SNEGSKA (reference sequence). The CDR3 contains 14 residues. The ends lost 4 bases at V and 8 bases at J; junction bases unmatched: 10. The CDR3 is CSAIRPRGADEQFF. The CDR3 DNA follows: TGCAGTGCTATCCGCCCGCGGGGGGCGGATGAGCAGTTCTTC.

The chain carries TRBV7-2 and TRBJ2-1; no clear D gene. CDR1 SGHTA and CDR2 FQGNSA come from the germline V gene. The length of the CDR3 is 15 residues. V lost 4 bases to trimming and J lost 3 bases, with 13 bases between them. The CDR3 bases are TGTGCCAGCAGCTCCCCATACCCACTCTACAATGAGCAGTTCTTC. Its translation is CASSSPYPLYNEQFF.

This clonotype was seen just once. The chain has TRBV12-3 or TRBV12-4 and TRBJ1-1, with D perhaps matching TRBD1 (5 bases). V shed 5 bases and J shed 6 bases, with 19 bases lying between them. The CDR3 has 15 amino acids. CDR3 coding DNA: TGTGCCAGCAGTCGACCCACGGGGGGTTCCGCTGAAGCTTTCTTT. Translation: CASSRPTGGSAEAFF.

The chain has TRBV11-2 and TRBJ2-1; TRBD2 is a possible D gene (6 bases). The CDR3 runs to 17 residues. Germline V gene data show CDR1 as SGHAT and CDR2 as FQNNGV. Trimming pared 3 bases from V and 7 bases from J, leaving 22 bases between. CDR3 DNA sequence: TGTGCCAGCAGCTTGGGTGCTACGGGACTTCGACTGAATGAGCAGTTCTTC. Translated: CASSLGATGLRLNEQFF. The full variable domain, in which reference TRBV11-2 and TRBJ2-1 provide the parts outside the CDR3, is EAGVAQSPRYKIIEKRQSVAFWCNPISGHATLYWYQQILGQGPKLLIQFQNNGVVDDSQLPKDRFSAERLKGVDSTLKIQPAKLEDSAVYLCASSLGATGLRLNEQFFGPGTRLTVL.

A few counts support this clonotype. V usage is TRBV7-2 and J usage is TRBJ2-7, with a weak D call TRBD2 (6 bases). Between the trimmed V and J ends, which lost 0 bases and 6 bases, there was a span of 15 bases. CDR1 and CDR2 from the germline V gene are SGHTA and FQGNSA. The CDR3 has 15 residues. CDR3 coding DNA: TGTGCCAGCAGCTTAGCGGCGGGAATAACCTCCGAGCAGTACTTC. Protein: CASSLAAGITSEQYF.

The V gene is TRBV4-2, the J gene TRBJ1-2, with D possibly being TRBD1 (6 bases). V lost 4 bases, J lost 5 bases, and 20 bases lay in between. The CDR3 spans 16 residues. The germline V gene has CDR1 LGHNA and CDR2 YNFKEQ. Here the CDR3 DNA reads TGTGCCAGCAGCCTAGCCGCGGACAGACCGTCTTATGGCTACACCTTC. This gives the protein CASSLAADRPSYGYTF.

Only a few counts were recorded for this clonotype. CDR3 region: CASSQDPWQGTDTQYF. The CDR3 DNA follows: TGTGCCAGCAGCCAAGATCCCTGGCAGGGAACAGATACGCAGTATTTT. The chain recombines TRBV4-2 with TRBJ2-3; tentatively, D is TRBD1 (5 bases). Germline loops: CDR1 LGHNA, CDR2 YNFKEQ. The length of the CDR3 is 16 residues. V was clipped by 0 bases and J by 3 bases, with 13 bases between them.

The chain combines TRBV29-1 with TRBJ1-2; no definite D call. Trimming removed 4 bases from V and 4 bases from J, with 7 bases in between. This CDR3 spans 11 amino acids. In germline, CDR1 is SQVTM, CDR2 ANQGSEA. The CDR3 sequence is CSVVEVYGYTF. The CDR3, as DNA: TGCAGCGTTGTAGAAGTCTATGGCTACACCTTC.

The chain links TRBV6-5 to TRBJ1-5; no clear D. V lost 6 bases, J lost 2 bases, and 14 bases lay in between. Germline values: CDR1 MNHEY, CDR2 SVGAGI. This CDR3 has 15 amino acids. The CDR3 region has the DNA TGTGCCAGCAGCCCTGGACTTAAAGGCAATCAGCCCCAGCATTTT. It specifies CASSPGLKGNQPQHF.

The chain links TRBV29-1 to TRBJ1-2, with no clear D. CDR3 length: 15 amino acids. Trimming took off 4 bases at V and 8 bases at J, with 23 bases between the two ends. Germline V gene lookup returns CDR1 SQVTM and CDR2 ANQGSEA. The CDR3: CSVGDGSGLVGGYTF. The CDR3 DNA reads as TGCAGCGTTGGTGACGGGAGCGGGCTTGTTGGAGGCTACACCTTC.

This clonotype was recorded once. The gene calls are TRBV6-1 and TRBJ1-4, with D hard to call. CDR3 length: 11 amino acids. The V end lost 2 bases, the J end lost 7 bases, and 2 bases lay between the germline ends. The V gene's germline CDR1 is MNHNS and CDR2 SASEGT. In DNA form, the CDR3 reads TGTGCCAGCAGTGAAATTGAAAAACTGTTTTTT. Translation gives CASSEIEKLFF.

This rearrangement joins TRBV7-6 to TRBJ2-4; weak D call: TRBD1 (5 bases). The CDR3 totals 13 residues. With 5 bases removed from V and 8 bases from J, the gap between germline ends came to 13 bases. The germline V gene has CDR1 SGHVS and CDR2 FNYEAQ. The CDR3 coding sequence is TGTGCCAGCAGCCCCGGACCCAGGGACATTCAGTACTTC. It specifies CASSPGPRDIQYF.

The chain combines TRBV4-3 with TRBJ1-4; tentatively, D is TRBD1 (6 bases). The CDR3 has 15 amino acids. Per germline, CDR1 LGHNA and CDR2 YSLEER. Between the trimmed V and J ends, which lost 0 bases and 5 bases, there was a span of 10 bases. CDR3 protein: CASSQDGTLNEKLFF. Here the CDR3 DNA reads TGCGCCAGCAGCCAAGACGGGACACTGAATGAAAAACTGTTTTTT.

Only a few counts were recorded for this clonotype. CDR3 protein: CASSLAGADGYTF. CDR3 nucleotide sequence: TGTGCCAGCAGCTTGGCCGGGGCAGATGGCTACACCTTC. V gene TRBV5-5 combines with J gene TRBJ1-2; maybe TRBD1 (5 bases). The CDR3 loop spans 13 amino acids. CDR1 and CDR2 (germline): SGHKS, YYEKEE (reference sequence). Trimming cost V 0 bases and J 6 bases, with 9 bases left between them.